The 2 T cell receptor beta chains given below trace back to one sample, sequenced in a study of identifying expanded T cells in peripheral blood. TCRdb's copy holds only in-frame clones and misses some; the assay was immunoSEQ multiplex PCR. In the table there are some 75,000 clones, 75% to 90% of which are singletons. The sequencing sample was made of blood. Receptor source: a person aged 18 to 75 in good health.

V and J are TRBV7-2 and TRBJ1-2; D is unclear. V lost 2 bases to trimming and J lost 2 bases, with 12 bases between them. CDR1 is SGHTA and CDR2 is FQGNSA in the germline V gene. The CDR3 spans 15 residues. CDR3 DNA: TGTGCCAGCAGCTTATTGAAAGGAACAAACTATGGCTACACCTTC. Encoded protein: CASSLLKGTNYGYTF.

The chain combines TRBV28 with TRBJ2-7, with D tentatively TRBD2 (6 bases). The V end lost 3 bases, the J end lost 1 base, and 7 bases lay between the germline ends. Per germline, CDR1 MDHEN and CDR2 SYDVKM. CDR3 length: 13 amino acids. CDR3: CASSFRGSYEQYF. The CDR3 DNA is TGTGCCAGCAGTTTTCGGGGGTCCTACGAGCAGTACTTC.